This T cell receptor beta chain was recovered during a study of blood T cell repertoires in COVID-19. V was pared by 3 bases and J by 2 bases, with 14 bases between. Germline values: CDR1 KGHSH, CDR2 LQKENI. The CDR3 spans 16 residues. In the source study's methods: Cell counts per sample came from amplifying reference gene primers. TCRdb keeps only in-frame clones here, not all; method: immunoSEQ multiplex PCR. Clonal size and the V and J genes are those of that table, whereas D and trimming came from the DNA. The table includes 350,000 to 450,000 clones, approximately 89% detected once. Enrollment of patients from Seattle took place during active infection, with longitudinal follow-up.

The sequence derives from a woman aged 55-70 years with COVID-19, enrolled during active disease. The V gene is TRBV18, the J gene TRBJ2-1, with a possible D match to TRBD2 (6 bases). Specimen: peripheral blood. CDR3 sequence reads: CASSPPVAATYNEQFF. CDR3 coding DNA: TGTGCCAGCTCACCCCCGGTAGCGGCCACCTACAATGAGCAGTTCTTC. The complete variable domain, with remaining parts taken from reference TRBV18 and TRBJ2-1, reads NAGVMQNPRHLVRRRGQEARLRCSPMKGHSHVYWYRQLPEEGLKFMVYLQKENIIDESGMPKERFSAEFPKEGPSILRIQQVVRGDSAAYFCASSPPVAATYNEQFFGPGTRLTVL.